This T cell receptor (beta chain) originates from a study of cytomegalovirus exposure and HLA in healthy donors. This clone was detected once. Trimming at V came to 1 base and at J to 4 bases, leaving 5 bases not matched to a gene. Germline-derived CDR1 and CDR2 are SEHNR and FQNEAQ (reference sequence). The CDR3 is made up of 15 amino acids. The study ran its PCR with 60 Vbeta and 13 Jbeta primers. TCRdb's copy holds only in-frame clones and misses some; the assay was immunoSEQ multiplex PCR. This sample yields some 180,000 clones, of which about 83% are seen a single time; approximately 2.9% belongs to the top ten.

The V and J genes are TRBV7-9 and TRBJ1-2, with 8 bases identical to TRBD1. The receptor's source is a female donor in good health and CMV-seronegative. Sequenced: PBMCs. The CDR3 DNA follows: TGTGCCAGCAGCTTAGGTTCAGGACAGGGCTATGGCTACACCTTC. It is translated as CASSLGSGQGYGYTF.